Below, 6 T cell receptor beta chains from the same sample are listed, as sequenced in a study of T cells after yellow fever vaccination. TCRdb reprocessed the 5' RACE reads with MiXCR, giving one entry per CDR3 protein. Here the sample spans a few hundred thousand distinct CDR3 sequences, around an eighth being singletons. This sample comprised CD4+ T cells sorted from PBMCs, obtained 15 days after the yellow fever booster vaccination. The source of these receptors is a man aged 18 to 29 who received the YFV17D yellow fever vaccine.

As to this clonotype: A clone one base away is much larger, so this may be a read error. J is TRBJ2-5 and V is TRBV6-2 or TRBV6-3; no clear D. This CDR3 has 12 residues. Germline V gene sequence: CDR1 MNHEY, CDR2 SVGEGT. DNA of the CDR3: TGTGCCAGCAGTGCATCCCAAGAGACCCAGAACTTC. Its translation: CASSASQETQNF.

The chain has TRBV6-5 and TRBJ1-3, with D hard to call. The CDR3 is 13 amino acids. CDR1 is MNHEY, CDR2 SVGAGI, per germline. Trimming shortened V by 2 bases and J by 4 bases, and 6 bases separated the two germline ends. The CDR3 nucleotides read TGTGCCAGCAGTTACCTGGGGGGAAACACCATATATTTT. Translated, it gives CASSYLGGNTIYF.

The chain employs TRBV10-3 and TRBJ1-5; 10 positions match TRBD1. Germline assignment: CDR1 ENHRY and CDR2 SYGVKD. The CDR3 consists of 14 residues. The trim removed 1 base at V and 7 bases at J, leaving 1 base unmatched. The CDR3: CAISEWDRGQPQHF. The CDR3, as DNA: TGTGCCATCAGTGAGTGGGACAGGGGACAGCCCCAGCATTTT.

The rearrangement links TRBV6-5 to TRBJ2-3; D may correspond to TRBD1 or TRBD2 (6 bases each). The germline CDR1 and CDR2 sequences are MNHEY and SVGAGI. The ends were cut back, 7 bases at V and 3 bases at J, with 14 bases in the middle. CDR3 length equals 14 residues. The CDR3 region is CASTRRDKTDTQYF. Written as DNA, the CDR3 is TGTGCCAGCACACGGCGGGACAAAACAGATACGCAGTATTTT.

The genes are TRBV5-1 and TRBJ2-5; a weak D match, TRBD2 (6 bases). The CDR3 consists of 15 residues. V was clipped by 3 bases and J by 5 bases, with 17 bases between them. Germline CDR1 and CDR2: SGHRS and YFSETQ. The CDR3 sequence: CASSSAPGVVETQYF. The CDR3 nucleotides read TGCGCCAGCAGCTCGGCCCCGGGGGTTGTGGAGACCCAGTACTTC.

The sample holds a few counts of this clonotype. This chain links TRBV7-9 with TRBJ2-7, with a weak D call TRBD2 (5 bases). The germline V and J ends were trimmed by 2 bases and 7 bases, with 18 bases remaining between them. Per the germline V gene, CDR1 is SEHNR and CDR2 is FQNEAQ (reference sequence). The CDR3 contains 15 residues. The CDR3 nucleotides are TGTGCCAGCAGCTTAATGGGGTCCTCTGTAGCGGAGCAGTACTTC. Translation: CASSLMGSSVAEQYF.